Detailed here is one TCR beta chain. Its target is not known. Clones were sequenced by immunoSEQ multiplex PCR, and TCRdb holds only the in-frame ones, with some missing. The repertoire holds approximately 89,000 clones, with 85% to 95% as singletons. This sample stems from a study of graft-versus-host responses after intestinal transplantation. Study overall: In this cohort, recipients had multivisceral, liver-intestinal, or isolated intestinal transplants. All recipients got anti-thymocyte globulin induction, then tacrolimus and steroids for about three years.

General study points: There were GvH clones found in recipient marrow, and some of them appeared first in ileum or blood. Elevated graft-versus-host to host-versus-graft clonal ratios in allografts were recorded for patients with graft-donor T cell macrochimerism.

V lost 6 bases to trimming and J lost 7 bases, with 7 bases between them. There are 11 residues in the CDR3. In germline, CDR1 is MNHNS, CDR2 SASEGT. The chain is built from TRBV6-1 and TRBJ1-5, with D possibly matching TRBD1 (5 bases). The source of this sequence is a human donor who was the organ donor for an intestinal transplant. The sample consisted of unstimulated CD8+ T cells sorted from spleen or lymph node cells, taken before transplant. The CDR3 DNA is TGTGCCAGCAGCGGGGGGCAGCCCCAGCATTTT. Translating gives CASSGGQPQHF.